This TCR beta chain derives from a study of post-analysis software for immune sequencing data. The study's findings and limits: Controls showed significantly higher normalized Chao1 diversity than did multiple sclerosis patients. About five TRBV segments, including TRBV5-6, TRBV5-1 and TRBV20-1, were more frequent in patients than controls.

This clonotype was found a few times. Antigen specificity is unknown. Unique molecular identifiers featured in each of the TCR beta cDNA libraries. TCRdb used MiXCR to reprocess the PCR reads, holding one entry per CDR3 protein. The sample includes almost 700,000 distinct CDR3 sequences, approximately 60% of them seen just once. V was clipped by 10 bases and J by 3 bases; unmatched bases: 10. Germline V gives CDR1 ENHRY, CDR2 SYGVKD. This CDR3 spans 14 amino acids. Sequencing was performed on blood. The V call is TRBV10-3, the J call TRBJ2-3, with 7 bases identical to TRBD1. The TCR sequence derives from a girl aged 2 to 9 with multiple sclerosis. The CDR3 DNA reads TGTGCCACCTATGGACAGGAAGATACAGATACGCAGTATTTT. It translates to CATYGQEDTDTQYF.